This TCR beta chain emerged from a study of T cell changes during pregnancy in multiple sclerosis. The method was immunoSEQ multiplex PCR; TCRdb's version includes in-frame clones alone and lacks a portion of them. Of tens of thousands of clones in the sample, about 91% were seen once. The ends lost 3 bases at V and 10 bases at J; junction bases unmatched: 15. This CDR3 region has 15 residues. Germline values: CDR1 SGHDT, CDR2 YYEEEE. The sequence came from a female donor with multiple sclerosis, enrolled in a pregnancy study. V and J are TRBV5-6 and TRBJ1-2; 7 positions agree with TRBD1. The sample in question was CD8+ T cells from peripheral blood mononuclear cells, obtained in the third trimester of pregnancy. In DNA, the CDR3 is TGTGCCAGCAGCTCCGACTACTTCTTAGGGGGCGACTACACCTTC. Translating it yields CASSSDYFLGGDYTF.